This T cell receptor (beta chain) was found in a study of blood T cell repertoires in COVID-19. Whole-study context: COVID-19 samples from acute and convalescent phases originated in the United States, Italy and Spain.

Per the original data handling: Amplified reference gene primers provided the basis for estimating nucleated cell counts. Some clones are missing from TCRdb's copy, which holds only in-frame ones; the method was immunoSEQ multiplex PCR. V and J calls and clone size come straight from that table; D and trimming were deduced from the DNA. Of about 240,000 clones in the sample, 80% to 85% were seen once. The V gene end was trimmed by 8 bases and the J gene end by 7 bases; junction bases not matched to a gene: 5. CDR1 SGHAT and CDR2 FQNNGV come from the germline V gene. This CDR3 has 12 amino acids. This sequence joins TRBV11-2 and TRBJ1-5; 7 bases map to TRBD1. The receptor's source is a woman aged 18-29 years with acute or convalescent COVID-19. Sequencing used peripheral blood. CDR3 coding DNA: TGTGCCAGCTCCCGAGGGGGCCAGCCCCAGCATTTT. Translating gives CASSRGGQPQHF.